These 23 T cell receptor beta chains originate from one sample sequenced in a study of Ad26.COV2.S vaccination and SARS-CoV-2 variants. TCRdb's copy holds only in-frame clones and misses some; the assay was immunoSEQ multiplex PCR. This table holds about 480,000 clones, around 85% found once. Regarding treatment: roughly 20 received Ad26.COV2.S at low or high dose, single or two shots; 5 received placebo; per-sample allocation not given. Samples came from day 63 after the first vaccine or placebo injection. The sequenced sample was peripheral blood, obtained in a trial of Ad26.COV2.S vaccine versus placebo. These receptors were obtained from a person aged 18-60 years who received the Ad26.COV2.S COVID-19 vaccine or a placebo.

The rearrangement links TRBV19 to TRBJ1-1; D possibly corresponds to TRBD1 (6 bases). The length of the CDR3 is 13 residues. The V and J ends lost 1 base and 6 bases respectively, with 9 bases between them. Germline CDR1 and CDR2: LNHDA and SQIVND (reference sequence). The CDR3 is CASSIAGVAEAFF. CDR3 in DNA: TGTGCCAGTAGTATAGCAGGGGTAGCTGAAGCTTTCTTT.

This clone was recorded only once. This chain uses TRBV18 with TRBJ1-4, with D unresolved. Trimming took off 3 bases at V and 8 bases at J, with 10 bases between the two ends. CDR1 is KGHSH and CDR2 is LQKENI in the germline V gene. CDR3 size: 13 residues. The CDR3 region has the DNA TGTGCCAGCTCACCGGGCAGAGGGGAAAAACTGTTTTTT. It encodes CASSPGRGEKLFF. Full variable domain (remainder filled in from reference TRBV18 and TRBJ1-4): NAGVMQNPRHLVRRRGQEARLRCSPMKGHSHVYWYRQLPEEGLKFMVYLQKENIIDESGMPKERFSAEFPKEGPSILRIQQVVRGDSAAYFCASSPGRGEKLFFGSGTQLSVL.

The J gene is TRBJ1-1, the V gene TRBV19, with D unresolved. The CDR3 runs 14 residues. The V end was cut by 5 bases, the J end by 6 bases, with 16 bases between. Germline V gene lookup returns CDR1 LNHDA and CDR2 SQIVND (reference sequence). The chain's CDR3 is CASSSRVGISEAFF. The DNA of the CDR3 is TGTGCCAGTAGTTCAAGGGTAGGGATCTCTGAAGCTTTCTTT.

The chain has TRBV5-4 and TRBJ2-7; D assignment may be TRBD1 or TRBD2 (5 bases each). V gave up 3 bases and J gave up 0 bases, with 10 bases separating them. Germline values: CDR1 SGHNT, CDR2 YYREEE (reference sequence). The CDR3 is made up of 14 amino acids. CDR3 coding DNA: TGTGCCAGCAGCTGGGGGAAGGACTCCTACGAGCAGTACTTC. As protein: CASSWGKDSYEQYF.

The chain recombines TRBV5-4 with TRBJ2-2; no definite D call. The germline V and J ends were trimmed by 0 bases and 6 bases, with 9 bases remaining between them. There are 14 residues in the CDR3. Germline-derived CDR1 and CDR2 are SGHNT and YYREEE (reference sequence). This chain's CDR3 is CASSLAGSSGELFF. The CDR3, as DNA: TGTGCCAGCAGCTTGGCCGGTAGTTCCGGGGAGCTGTTTTTT.

V usage is TRBV29-1 and J usage is TRBJ2-1; TRBD2 matches at 11 bases. J was trimmed by 6 bases and V by 4 bases; bases with no gene match: 8. The CDR3 is made up of 15 amino acids. CDR1 is SQVTM and CDR2 is ANQGSEA in the germline V gene. The CDR3 DNA sequence: TGCAGCGTTGGCCAACTAGCGGGAGTTGGCAATGAGCAGTTCTTC. Translating gives CSVGQLAGVGNEQFF.

This rearrangement joins TRBV12-3 or TRBV12-4 to TRBJ1-1; D gene ambiguous. This CDR3 is 11 amino acids long. Deletions cut 1 base from V and 6 bases from J, with 3 bases between. In nucleotides, the CDR3 is TGTGCCAGCAGTTTAGGGGCTGAAGCTTTCTTT. Its translation: CASSLGAEAFF.

V and J are TRBV7-9 and TRBJ1-3; a possible D gene is TRBD1 (6 bases). CDR1 and CDR2 (germline): SEHNR, FQNEAQ (reference sequence). V lost 7 bases, J lost 4 bases, and 14 bases lay in between. The CDR3 runs 14 residues. The CDR3 region is CASKKTGPGNTIYF. CDR3 nucleotides: TGTGCCAGCAAGAAAACAGGGCCCGGAAACACCATATATTTT.

The genes are TRBV9 and TRBJ2-1, with 7 bases aligning to TRBD2. The CDR3 has 16 amino acids. Germline V gives CDR1 SGDLS, CDR2 YYNGEE. Germline trimming cut 0 bases from V and 3 bases from J; bases unmatched to any gene: 6. The CDR3 DNA reads as TGTGCCAGCAGCGTAGGAGGGAGGGCCTTCTACAATGAGCAGTTCTTC. Encoded protein: CASSVGGRAFYNEQFF. The whole variable domain, remainder taken from reference TRBV9 and TRBJ2-1, is DSGVTQTPKHLITATGQRVTLRCSPRSGDLSVYWYQQSLDQGLQFLIQYYNGEERAKGNILERFSAQQFPDLHSELNLSSLELGDSALYFCASSVGGRAFYNEQFFGPGTRLTVL.

This chain joins TRBV7-3 and TRBJ2-5, with TRBD2 matching over 9 bases. V was pared by 0 bases and J by 5 bases, with 13 bases of the junction left unmatched. The germline CDR1 and CDR2 sequences are SGHTA and FQGTGA. The CDR3 is made up of 18 amino acids. CDR3 amino acids: CASSLTMGGRALRETQYF. DNA of the CDR3: TGTGCCAGCAGCTTAACGATGGGCGGGAGGGCCCTCCGGGAGACCCAGTACTTC.

The genes are TRBV7-8 and TRBJ1-1; D call uncertain. From germline, CDR1 is SGHVS and CDR2 FQNEAQ. The V end was cut by 7 bases, the J end by 4 bases, with 13 bases between. This CDR3 contains 13 residues. The CDR3 sequence is CASKFERVTEAFF. CDR3 DNA: TGTGCCAGCAAGTTCGAACGGGTCACTGAAGCTTTCTTT.

This rearrangement joins TRBV5-1 to TRBJ1-1; perhaps TRBD1 as D (5 bases). Trimming took off 4 bases at V and 4 bases at J, with 11 bases between the two ends. Germline values: CDR1 SGHRS, CDR2 YFSETQ. This CDR3 has 13 residues. This CDR3 reads CASSQAGITEAFF. CDR3 DNA: TGCGCCAGCAGCCAGGCAGGGATCACTGAAGCTTTCTTT.

The rearrangement joins TRBV2 to TRBJ2-2; perhaps TRBD2 as D (5 bases). The CDR3 sequence is 13 residues long. The V and J ends lost 2 bases and 7 bases respectively, with 8 bases between them. Looked up from germline, CDR1 is SNHLY and CDR2 is FYNNEI. This CDR3 is CASSESRGGELFF. DNA for the CDR3: TGTGCCAGCAGTGAAAGTCGGGGCGGGGAGCTGTTTTTT.

V usage is TRBV19 and J usage is TRBJ2-2; 7 bases align to TRBD2. The V segment lost 5 bases and the J segment 5 bases; nucleotides outside the gene matches: 11. Looked up from germline, CDR1 is LNHDA and CDR2 is SQIVND (reference sequence). The CDR3 totals 16 residues. The CDR3 reads CASSPRWGEGTGELFF. CDR3 DNA sequence: TGTGCCAGTAGTCCACGTTGGGGGGAGGGTACCGGGGAGCTGTTTTTT.

This clone appeared a single time. J is TRBJ1-1 and V is TRBV28; D unclear. Trimming took 7 bases from V and 2 from J, leaving 11 bases between them. The length of the CDR3 is 13 residues. Germline V gene lookup returns CDR1 MDHEN and CDR2 SYDVKM. The CDR3 spells CASTAVTNTEAFF. The CDR3 nucleotides are TGTGCCAGCACAGCAGTTACCAACACTGAAGCTTTCTTT.

The V gene is TRBV28, the J gene TRBJ1-1; D call uncertain. This CDR3 has 14 amino acids. Trimming stripped 3 bases from V and 3 bases from J, with 11 bases between. Germline lookup yields CDR1 MDHEN and CDR2 SYDVKM. The CDR3 reads CASSFRPADTEAFF. CDR3 DNA: TGTGCCAGCAGTTTTAGGCCCGCGGACACTGAAGCTTTCTTT.

The J gene is TRBJ1-2, the V gene TRBV2; weak D call: TRBD1 (6 bases). The CDR3 spans 11 residues. Looked up from germline, CDR1 is SNHLY and CDR2 is FYNNEI. Trimming pared 6 bases from V and 8 bases from J, leaving 10 bases between. CDR3 sequence: CASRQGLGYTF. Here the CDR3 DNA reads TGTGCCAGCAGGCAGGGGTTAGGCTACACCTTC.

Details on this clone: The same CDR3 arises from other DNA sequences in this sample as well. The chain has TRBV28 and TRBJ1-2; the D is unclear. Germline V gives CDR1 MDHEN, CDR2 SYDVKM. The CDR3 runs 13 residues. Trimming removed 2 bases from V and 5 bases from J, with 9 bases in between. CDR3 DNA: TGTGCCAGCAGTTTACCTGGGCCATATGGCTACACCTTC. Amino acids: CASSLPGPYGYTF.

This chain uses TRBV7-9 with TRBJ2-7; D perhaps matches TRBD2 (5 bases). This CDR3 has 15 amino acids. V gave up 5 bases and J gave up 0 bases, with 14 bases separating them. Germline V gene lookup returns CDR1 SEHNR and CDR2 FQNEAQ (reference sequence). The CDR3, as DNA: TGTGCCAGCAGCACAGCGGTAAGGAGCTCCTACGAGCAGTACTTC. It translates to CASSTAVRSSYEQYF.

CDR3 coding DNA: TGTGCCAGCAGCGTGACTAGCGGGACCTGGAATGAGCAGTTCTTC. It is translated as CASSVTSGTWNEQFF. The J gene is TRBJ2-1, the V gene TRBV9, with 11 bases identical to TRBD2. V lost 2 bases, J lost 7 bases, and 5 bases stayed unmatched. CDR1 is SGDLS, CDR2 YYNGEE, per germline. The length of the CDR3 is 15 residues.

CDR3 loop: CASRRGGSSYEQYF. The CDR3 DNA follows: TGTGCCAGTCGCCGTGGGGGGAGCTCCTACGAGCAGTACTTC. The chain uses TRBV19 and TRBJ2-7, with a weak D call TRBD2 (6 bases). Trimming cost V 8 bases and J 0 bases, with 14 bases left between them. This CDR3 has 14 residues. Germline V lookup: CDR1 LNHDA, CDR2 SQIVND (reference sequence).

V usage is TRBV19 and J usage is TRBJ2-7; 8 bases align to TRBD1. Looked up from germline, CDR1 is LNHDA and CDR2 is SQIVND (reference sequence). The V gene end was trimmed by 3 bases and the J gene end by 8 bases; junction bases not matched to a gene: 12. The CDR3 has 15 residues. CDR3 DNA: TGTGCCAGTAGTATGGGGGCCAGGGGGCATTACAAGCAGTACTTC. Protein: CASSMGARGHYKQYF.

CDR3 amino acids: CASFSVARRNTEAFF. CDR3 coding DNA: TGTGCCAGCTTCTCGGTGGCACGGAGGAACACTGAAGCTTTCTTT. The gene calls are TRBV2 and TRBJ1-1; no definite D call. Germline CDR1 SNHLY, CDR2 FYNNEI. V was cut by 8 bases and J by 1 base, with 17 bases left in between. The CDR3 loop spans 15 amino acids. Complete variable domain (other parts from reference TRBV2 and TRBJ1-1): EPEVTQTPSHQVTQMGQEVILRCVPISNHLYFYWYRQILGQKVEFLVSFYNNEISEKSEIFDDQFSVERPDGSNFTLKIRSTKLEDSAMYFCASFSVARRNTEAFFGQGTRLTVV.